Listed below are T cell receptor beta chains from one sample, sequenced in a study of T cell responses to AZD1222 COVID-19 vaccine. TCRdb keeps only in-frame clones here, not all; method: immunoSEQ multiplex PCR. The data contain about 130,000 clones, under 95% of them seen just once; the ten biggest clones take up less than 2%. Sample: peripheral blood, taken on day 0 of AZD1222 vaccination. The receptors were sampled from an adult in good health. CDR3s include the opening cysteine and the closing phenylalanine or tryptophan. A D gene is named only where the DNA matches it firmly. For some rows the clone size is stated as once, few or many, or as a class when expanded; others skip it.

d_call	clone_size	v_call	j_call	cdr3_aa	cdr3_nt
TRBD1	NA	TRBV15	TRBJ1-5	CATSLTGGFNQPQHF	TGTGCCACCAGCTTAACAGGGGGTTTCAATCAGCCCCAGCATTTT
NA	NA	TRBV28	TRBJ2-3	CASSGAAGRSRDTQYF	TGTGCCAGCAGTGGGGCCGCAGGGAGGTCGCGGGATACGCAGTATTTT
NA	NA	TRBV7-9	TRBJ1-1	CASSLGTEGSTEAFF	TGTGCCAGCAGCTTAGGAACCGAAGGGAGCACTGAAGCTTTCTTT
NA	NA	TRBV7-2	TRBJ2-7	CASSLGLLPYEQYF	TGTGCCAGCAGCTTAGGACTTTTACCCTACGAGCAGTACTTC
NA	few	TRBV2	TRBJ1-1	CASSGGLGTEAFF	TGTGCCAGCAGTGGGGGGCTGGGCACTGAAGCTTTCTTT
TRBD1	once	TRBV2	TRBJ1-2	CASKGGWGQVPLDYGYTF	TGTGCCAGCAAAGGGGGTTGGGGACAGGTCCCACTGGACTATGGCTACACCTTC
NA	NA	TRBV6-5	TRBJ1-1	CASSYSVGHEGAFF	TGTGCCAGCAGTTACTCAGTGGGACATGAGGGAGCTTTCTTT
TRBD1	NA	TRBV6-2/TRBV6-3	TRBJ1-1	CASSWDRVGHTEAFF	TGTGCCAGCAGTTGGGACAGGGTCGGGCACACTGAAGCTTTCTTT
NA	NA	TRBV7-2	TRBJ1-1	CASSPYSTEAFF	TGTGCCAGCAGCCCTTATAGCACTGAAGCTTTCTTT
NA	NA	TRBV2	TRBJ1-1	CASSSDGWNTEAFF	TGTGCCAGCAGTTCCGACGGTTGGAACACTGAAGCTTTCTTT
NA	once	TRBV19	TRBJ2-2	CASRGRELFF	TGTGCCAGTAGGGGCCGGGAGCTGTTTTTT
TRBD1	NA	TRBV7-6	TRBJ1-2	CASSFGTGVGYTF	TGTGCCAGCAGCTTTGGGACAGGGGTTGGCTACACCTTC
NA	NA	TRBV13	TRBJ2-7	CASGPLGGEYEQYF	TGTGCCAGCGGACCCCTGGGGGGCGAATACGAGCAGTACTTC
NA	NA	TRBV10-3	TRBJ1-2	CAITEGLDGYTF	TGTGCCATCACCGAAGGCTTGGACGGCTACACCTTC
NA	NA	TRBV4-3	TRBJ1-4	CASSQSGGEYEKLFF	TGCGCCAGCAGCCAAAGTGGAGGGGAATATGAAAAACTGTTTTTT
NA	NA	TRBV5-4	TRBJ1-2	CASSLNSNYGYTF	TGTGCCAGCAGCTTGAACAGTAACTATGGCTACACCTTC
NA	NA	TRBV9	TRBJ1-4	CASSVDPLGEKLFF	TGTGCCAGCAGCGTAGACCCGCTAGGGGAAAAACTGTTTTTT
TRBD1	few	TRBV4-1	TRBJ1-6	CASSLGDRTNSPLHF	TGCGCCAGCAGCCTCGGGGACAGGACAAATTCACCCCTCCACTTT
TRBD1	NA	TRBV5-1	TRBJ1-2	CASSPGGNYGYTF	TGCGCCAGCAGTCCAGGGGGGAACTATGGCTACACCTTC
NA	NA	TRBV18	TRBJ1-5	CASSPPGSPNQPQHF	TGTGCCAGCTCACCACCAGGGTCCCCCAATCAGCCCCAGCATTTT
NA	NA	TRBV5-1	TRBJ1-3	CASSLQDGSGNTIYF	TGCGCCAGCAGCTTACAGGACGGCTCTGGAAACACCATATATTTT
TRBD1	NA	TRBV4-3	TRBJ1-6	CASSLGTVNSPLHF	TGCGCCAGCAGCCTCGGGACAGTTAATTCACCCCTCCACTTT
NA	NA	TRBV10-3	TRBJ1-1	CAISEWGGATEAFF	TGTGCCATCAGTGAGTGGGGGGGGGCCACTGAAGCTTTCTTT
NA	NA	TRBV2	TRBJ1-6	CASSAYGENSPLHF	TGTGCCAGCAGTGCCTATGGGGAGAATTCACCCCTCCACTTT
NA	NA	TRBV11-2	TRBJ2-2	CASSLAGAYTGELFF	TGTGCCAGCAGCTTAGCGGGGGCCTACACCGGGGAGCTGTTTTTT
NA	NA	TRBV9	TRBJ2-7	CASSVARTPYEQYF	TGTGCCAGCAGCGTAGCTAGAACTCCCTACGAGCAGTACTTC
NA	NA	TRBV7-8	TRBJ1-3	CASSLGVLRLGNTIYF	TGTGCCAGCAGCTTGGGTGTACTGCGCTTGGGAAACACCATATATTTT